The source of this TCR beta chain is a study of cytomegalovirus exposure and HLA in healthy donors. Study-wide context: The 90 to 150 validation repertoires were produced on the same platform as the 670 or so repertoires of the first cohort. This was reported in a later analysis.

Assay: immunoSEQ multiplex PCR; the TCRdb copy retains only in-frame clones and omits some. Found here are about 170,000 clones, 95% to 97% of them singletons; the top ten hold approximately 1%. Study-wide points: Cytomegalovirus status was reportedly diagnosed by the classifier with high sensitivity and specificity.

Regarding this clone: Antigen specificity is unknown.

Germline loops: CDR1 LNHDA, CDR2 SQIVND (reference sequence). The CDR3 is 12 amino acids. Trimming cost V 5 bases and J 4 bases, with 5 bases left between them. The clonotype was recovered from a woman younger than 35 in good health and CMV-seronegative. The gene calls are TRBV19 and TRBJ1-4; D ambiguous. Material: PBMCs. The CDR3 DNA follows: TGTGCCAGTAGTCTAATTAATGAAAAACTGTTTTTT. Amino acids: CASSLINEKLFF.